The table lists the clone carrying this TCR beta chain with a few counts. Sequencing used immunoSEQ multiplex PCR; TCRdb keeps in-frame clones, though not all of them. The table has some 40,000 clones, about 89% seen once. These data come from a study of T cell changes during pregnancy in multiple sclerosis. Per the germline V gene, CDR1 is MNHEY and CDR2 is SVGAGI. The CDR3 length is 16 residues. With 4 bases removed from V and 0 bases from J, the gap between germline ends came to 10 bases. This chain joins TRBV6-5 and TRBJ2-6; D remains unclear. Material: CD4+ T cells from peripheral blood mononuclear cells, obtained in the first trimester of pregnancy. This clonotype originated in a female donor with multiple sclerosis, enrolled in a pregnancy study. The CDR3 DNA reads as TGTGCCAGCAGTTTAAGTCAACTCTCTGGGGCCAACGTCCTGACTTTC. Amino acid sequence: CASSLSQLSGANVLTF.